The T cell receptor beta chain described here comes from a study of blood T cells in healthy people across ages. The CDR3 spans 17 residues. Germline CDR1 and CDR2: SGHRS and YFSETQ. The ends were cut back, 0 bases at V and 6 bases at J, with 18 bases in the middle. PCR was performed a second time for roughly 6 to 12 cycles using a sample-barcoded 5' primer and a J-beta primer mix. Every cDNA molecule bore a tag from a template-switch adaptor containing 12 random nucleotides. TCRdb redid the calling of the 5' RACE reads with MiXCR, one entry per CDR3 protein. The repertoire holds a few hundred thousand distinct CDR3 sequences, with 27% as singletons. Donors ranged from about 6 to 90 years old and were healthy Caucasians in Russia.

Sequenced: blood. The chain uses TRBV5-1 and TRBJ1-4; no firm D call. The TCR was taken from a woman in her 70s in good health. Here the CDR3 reads CASSLALTWASDEKLFF. In DNA, the CDR3 is TGCGCCAGCAGCTTGGCACTCACCTGGGCATCGGATGAAAAACTGTTTTTT. Using reference TRBV5-1 and TRBJ1-4 for the parts outside the CDR3, the full variable domain is KAGVTQTPRYLIKTRGQQVTLSCSPISGHRSVSWYQQTPGQGLQFLFEYFSETQRNKGNFPGRFSGRQFSNSRSEMNVSTLELGDSALYLCASSLALTWASDEKLFFGSGTQLSVL.